This T cell receptor beta chain was sequenced during a study of blood T cells in healthy people across ages. About the research overall: About one barcoded beta molecule per two T cells was the capture yield of template switching. Study-wide points: Both higher diversity and more naive CD4+ cells marked long-lived donors when set against aged donors.

Note on this clonotype: The antigen is undetermined.

Ranging in age from about 6 to 95, the donors were healthy Caucasian individuals from Russia. Per sample, no less than 6 micrograms of total RNA were extracted. A sample-barcoded 5' primer and a J-beta primer mix were used in a second PCR of roughly 7 to 12 cycles. Via MiXCR, TCRdb re-called the 5' RACE reads, giving one row per CDR3 protein. Seen here are about 1.8 million distinct CDR3 sequences, around half observed once, and the top ten hold over 2%. The CDR3 runs 16 residues. V lost 5 bases, J lost 4 bases, and 15 bases lay in between. The V gene's germline CDR1 is SGHAT and CDR2 FQNNGV. V and J are TRBV11-2 and TRBJ1-6; no reliable D call. The sequence came from a woman aged 40 to 50 in good health. Input material: blood. The CDR3 region has the DNA TGTGCCAGCAGCCCGCCTGGACTCTTATATAATTCACCCCTCCACTTT. This gives the protein CASSPPGLLYNSPLHF.